The 20 T cell receptor beta chains below come from one sample, sequenced in a study of blood T cells in healthy people across ages. A second PCR, run for roughly 6 to 11 cycles, used a sample-barcoded 5' primer plus a J-beta primer mix. Via MiXCR, TCRdb re-called the 5' RACE reads, giving one row per CDR3 protein. Of roughly 1.7 million distinct CDR3 sequences listed, roughly 32% were seen once; the top ten hold roughly 10%. Sample: blood. The receptor set was obtained from a woman in her 30s in good health.

This clonotype has a handful of counts. The V gene is TRBV10-2, the J gene TRBJ2-1; the D gene is possibly TRBD2 (6 bases). CDR1 is WSHSY and CDR2 is SAAADI in the germline V gene. V was shortened by 9 bases and J by 8 bases, with 26 bases between the two germline ends. CDR3 length equals 16 residues. This CDR3 is CASSRRVKNQLYEQFF. The CDR3 nucleotides are TGCGCCAGTTCAAGGAGGGTAAAAAACCAGCTATATGAGCAGTTCTTC.

J is TRBJ2-3 and V is TRBV20-1; TRBD2 matches at 8 bases. The CDR3 covers 15 residues. CDR1 is DFQATT, CDR2 SNEGSKA, per germline (reference sequence). The V gene end was trimmed by 3 bases and the J gene end by 6 bases; junction bases not matched to a gene: 11. CDR3 loop: CSASGSSGVFDTQYF. The CDR3 DNA reads TGCAGTGCTAGTGGTAGTAGCGGGGTCTTCGATACGCAGTATTTT.

This clonotype was found a few times. This chain links TRBV20-1 with TRBJ2-1, with D possibly matching TRBD2 (6 bases). The length of the CDR3 is 17 residues. V lost 0 bases to trimming and J lost 3 bases, with 18 bases between them. Germline assignment: CDR1 DFQATT and CDR2 SNEGSKA (reference sequence). The CDR3 DNA sequence: TGCAGTGCTAGAGACAACCGGGACTCGGAGTACTACAATGAGCAGTTCTTC. Protein product: CSARDNRDSEYYNEQFF.

The V call is TRBV6-4, the J call TRBJ1-6; D remains ambiguous. CDR1 and CDR2 from the germline V gene are MRHNA and SNTAGT. Trimming stripped 0 bases from V and 7 bases from J, with 10 bases between. The CDR3 length is 15 residues. CDR3 residues: CASSDSHSGNSPLHF. The CDR3 DNA reads TGTGCCAGCAGTGACTCGCACTCGGGGAATTCACCCCTCCACTTT.

V and J are TRBV6-1 and TRBJ1-4; a possible D gene is TRBD1 (6 bases). The CDR3 consists of 14 residues. CDR1 is MNHNS, CDR2 SASEGT, per germline. V lost 6 bases, J lost 5 bases, and 13 bases lay in between. CDR3 region: CASSAGTRNEKLFF. The CDR3 nucleotides are TGTGCCAGCAGCGCCGGGACACGAAATGAAAAACTGTTTTTT.

This clonotype appeared a few times. The V gene is TRBV20-1, the J gene TRBJ2-7; 9 positions agree with TRBD1. Germline V lookup: CDR1 DFQATT, CDR2 SNEGSKA (reference sequence). The CDR3 is 14 residues long. The J segment lost 2 bases and the V segment lost 6 bases, leaving 8 bases of the junction unmatched. CDR3: CSALAGTGTYEQYF. CDR3 sequence (DNA): TGCAGTGCCCTCGCCGGGACAGGGACCTACGAGCAGTACTTC.

V gene TRBV10-3 combines with J gene TRBJ2-2; TRBD2 matches at 9 bases. Per the germline V gene, CDR1 is ENHRY and CDR2 is SYGVKD. V dropped 9 bases and J dropped 4; count of bases not matched to a gene: 9. This CDR3 has 15 residues. The CDR3 coding sequence is TGTGCCATAGATAGCGGGAGCGGCAGCACCGGGGAGCTGTTTTTT. Encoded protein: CAIDSGSGSTGELFF.

This clonotype was detected only a few times. The chain carries TRBV27 and TRBJ2-6, with 7 bases aligning to TRBD1. The CDR3 covers 16 residues. Germline V gene data show CDR1 as MNHEY and CDR2 as SMNVEV (reference sequence). The V and J ends lost 5 bases and 1 base, in that order; junction bases with no gene match: 5. DNA for the CDR3: TGTGCCAGCAGTCCCTGGACAGGTTCTGGGGCCAACGTCCTGACTTTC. It yields the protein CASSPWTGSGANVLTF.

CDR3 in DNA: TGTGCCAGCAGCTTCGGGTCTAGCGGGACCGCCTACGAGCAGTACTTC. Translated, it gives CASSFGSSGTAYEQYF. This rearrangement joins TRBV5-6 to TRBJ2-7; TRBD2 matches 9 bases. Looked up from germline, CDR1 is SGHDT and CDR2 is YYEEEE. After removal of 2 bases from V and 2 bases from J, the junction contained 8 bases not matched to a gene. The CDR3 is 16 amino acids. The whole variable domain, filled in from reference TRBV5-6 and TRBJ2-7, reads DAGVTQSPTHLIKTRGQQVTLRCSPKSGHDTVSWYQQALGQGPQFIFQYYEEEERQRGNFPDRFSGHQFPNYSSELNVNALLLGDSALYLCASSFGSSGTAYEQYFGPGTRLTVT.

There are many counts of this clonotype. For the CDR3, the DNA is TGCAGCGGGGGGGACAGGGGACCCAATGAGCAGTTCTTC. Protein sequence: CSGGDRGPNEQFF. The chain combines TRBV29-1 with TRBJ2-1; 10 nucleotides agree with TRBD1. Germline V gene sequence: CDR1 SQVTM, CDR2 ANQGSEA. The CDR3 covers 13 residues. Trimming took 7 bases from V and 6 from J; bases not matched to a gene: 6.

The chain employs TRBV4-1 and TRBJ1-4; D is unclear. CDR3 size: 16 residues. Looked up from germline, CDR1 is MGHRA and CDR2 is YSYEKL. The V end was cut by 0 bases, the J end by 2 bases, with 10 bases between. The CDR3 nucleotides read TGCGCCAGCAGCCAAGATTTGCAGATCACTAATGAAAAACTGTTTTTT. Its protein product is CASSQDLQITNEKLFF.

This chain uses TRBV3-1 with TRBJ2-3; TRBD2 matches at 9 bases. Looked up from germline, CDR1 is LGHDT and CDR2 is YNNKEL (reference sequence). After removal of 0 bases from V and 2 bases from J, the junction contained 15 bases not matched to a gene. This CDR3 is 20 amino acids long. The CDR3 protein is CASSQDFGLARRAPTDTQYF. CDR3 in DNA: TGTGCCAGCAGCCAAGATTTTGGACTAGCGAGAAGAGCCCCCACAGATACGCAGTATTTT.

This clonotype was found many times. The chain joins TRBV11-2 to TRBJ2-5, with D possibly called TRBD1 or TRBD2 (5 bases each). Germline CDR1 and CDR2: SGHAT and FQNNGV. The V end lost 1 base, the J end lost 4 bases, and 13 bases lay between the germline ends. This CDR3 is built from 15 residues. The CDR3 sequence: CASSLAGRGGETQYF. Here the CDR3 DNA reads TGTGCCAGCAGCTTAGCGGGGCGCGGTGGAGAGACCCAGTACTTC. Based on the CDR3 plus reference TRBV11-2 and TRBJ2-5, the full variable domain is EAGVAQSPRYKIIEKRQSVAFWCNPISGHATLYWYQQILGQGPKLLIQFQNNGVVDDSQLPKDRFSAERLKGVDSTLKIQPAKLEDSAVYLCASSLAGRGGETQYFGPGTRLLVL.

Note on this clonotype: Since a much larger clone is just one base distant, this may be a read error. The J gene is TRBJ2-1, the V gene TRBV7-9; D possibly corresponds to TRBD2 (6 bases). The germline CDR1 and CDR2 sequences are SEHNR and FQNEAQ (reference sequence). The CDR3 spans 16 residues. This CDR3 reads CASSLGTTSYYNVQFF. The CDR3 region has the DNA TGTGCCAGCAGCTTAGGGACAACTAGCTACTACAATGTGCAGTTCTTC.

This chain uses TRBV20-1 with TRBJ2-1, with TRBD2 as a possible D gene (5 bases). The CDR3 is 13 amino acids. V lost 6 bases and J lost 2, with 11 bases in between. Germline V gene lookup returns CDR1 DFQATT and CDR2 SNEGSKA (reference sequence). CDR3 loop: CSAPGSTYNEQFF. For the CDR3, the DNA is TGCAGTGCCCCGGGGTCGACCTACAATGAGCAGTTCTTC.

This clonotype came up a few times. The CDR3 DNA reads TGCAGTGCTAGAGATCGGGCCTTGGCGGGGGGAAGGAGAGATGAGCAGTTCTTC. Its protein product is CSARDRALAGGRRDEQFF. The chain is built from TRBV20-1 and TRBJ2-1, with 8 nucleotides matching TRBD2. The CDR3 has 18 residues. Germline loops: CDR1 DFQATT, CDR2 SNEGSKA (reference sequence). The ends lost 0 bases at V and 8 bases at J; junction bases unmatched: 18.

This clonotype has a count of ten or more. This chain connects TRBV15 to TRBJ1-1; perhaps TRBD1 as D (5 bases). V was pared by 4 bases and J by 7 bases, with 19 bases between. This CDR3 region has 15 residues. Germline CDR1 reads LNHNV; CDR2 reads YYDKDF (reference sequence). The CDR3 is CATSTNPEGRDEAFF. The CDR3 region has the DNA TGTGCCACCAGCACCAACCCGGAGGGGAGGGATGAAGCTTTCTTT.

The chain couples TRBV20-1 to TRBJ2-2; either TRBD1 or TRBD2 may fit D (6 bases each). The CDR3 is 15 residues long. The germline V and J ends were trimmed by 2 bases and 4 bases, with 14 bases remaining between them. Germline V gene lookup returns CDR1 DFQATT and CDR2 SNEGSKA (reference sequence). The CDR3 DNA reads as TGCAGTGCTAGAAGACCGGGGGCGGTCACCGGGGAGCTGTTTTTT. This encodes CSARRPGAVTGELFF.

The chain has TRBV20-1 and TRBJ1-4, with a weak D call TRBD1 (5 bases). The CDR3 length is 12 residues. The V gene's germline CDR1 is DFQATT and CDR2 SNEGSKA (reference sequence). V was pared by 6 bases and J by 8 bases, with 13 bases between. CDR3 coding DNA: TGCAGTGCGCCGGGGGGGAAGGAAAAACTGTTTTTT. It codes for CSAPGGKEKLFF.

V and J are TRBV5-1 and TRBJ1-1; possibly TRBD1 for D (5 bases). CDR3 length: 15 amino acids. CDR1 SGHRS and CDR2 YFSETQ come from the germline V gene. V was shortened by 2 bases and J by 3 bases, with 14 bases between the two germline ends. In nucleotides, the CDR3 is TGCGCCAGCAGCTTTGCGAAGGGGTCTGACACTGAAGCTTTCTTT. Translated: CASSFAKGSDTEAFF. The full variable domain, in which reference TRBV5-1 and TRBJ1-1 provide the parts outside the CDR3, is KAGVTQTPRYLIKTRGQQVTLSCSPISGHRSVSWYQQTPGQGLQFLFEYFSETQRNKGNFPGRFSGRQFSNSRSEMNVSTLELGDSALYLCASSFAKGSDTEAFFGQGTRLTVV.